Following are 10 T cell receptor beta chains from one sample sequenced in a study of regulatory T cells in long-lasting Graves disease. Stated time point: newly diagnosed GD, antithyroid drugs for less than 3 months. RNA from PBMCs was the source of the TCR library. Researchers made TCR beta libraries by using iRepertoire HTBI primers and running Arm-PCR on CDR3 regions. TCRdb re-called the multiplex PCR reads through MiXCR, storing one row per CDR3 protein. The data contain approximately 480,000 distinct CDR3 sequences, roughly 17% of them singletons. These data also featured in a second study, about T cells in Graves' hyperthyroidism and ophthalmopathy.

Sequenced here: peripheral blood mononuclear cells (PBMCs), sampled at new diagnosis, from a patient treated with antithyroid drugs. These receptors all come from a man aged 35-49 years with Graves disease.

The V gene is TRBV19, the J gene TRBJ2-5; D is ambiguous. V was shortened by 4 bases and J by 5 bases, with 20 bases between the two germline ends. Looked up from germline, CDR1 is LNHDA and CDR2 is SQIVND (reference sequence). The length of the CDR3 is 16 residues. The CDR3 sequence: CASSKYSVSLQETQYF. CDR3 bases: TGTGCCAGTAGTAAGTACTCCGTCTCCCTTCAGGAGACCCAGTACTTC.

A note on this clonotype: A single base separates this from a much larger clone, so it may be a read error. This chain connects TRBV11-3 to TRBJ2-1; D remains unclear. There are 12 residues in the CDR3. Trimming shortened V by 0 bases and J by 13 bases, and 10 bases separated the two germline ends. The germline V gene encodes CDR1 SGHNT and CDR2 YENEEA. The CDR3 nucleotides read TGTGCCAGCAGCTTAGAAGCTATCGATCAGTTCTTC. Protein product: CASSLEAIDQFF.

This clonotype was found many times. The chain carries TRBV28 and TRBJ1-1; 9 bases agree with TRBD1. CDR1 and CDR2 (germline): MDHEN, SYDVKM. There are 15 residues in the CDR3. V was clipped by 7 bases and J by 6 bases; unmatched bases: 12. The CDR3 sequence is CASTMGGQGTAEAFF. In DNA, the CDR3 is TGTGCCAGCACCATGGGTGGACAGGGGACCGCTGAAGCTTTCTTT.

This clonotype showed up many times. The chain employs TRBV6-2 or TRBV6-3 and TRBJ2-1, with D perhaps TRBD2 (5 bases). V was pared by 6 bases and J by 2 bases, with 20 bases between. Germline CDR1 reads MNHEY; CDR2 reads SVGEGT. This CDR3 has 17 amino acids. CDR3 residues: CASRPLTSPETYNEQFF. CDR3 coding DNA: TGTGCCAGCAGACCACTAACTAGTCCCGAAACCTACAATGAGCAGTTCTTC.

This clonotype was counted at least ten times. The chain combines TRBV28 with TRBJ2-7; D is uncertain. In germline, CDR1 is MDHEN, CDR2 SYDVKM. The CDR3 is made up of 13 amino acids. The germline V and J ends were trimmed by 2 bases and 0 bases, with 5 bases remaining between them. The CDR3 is CASSLQTSYEQYF. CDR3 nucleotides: TGTGCCAGCAGTTTACAGACCTCCTACGAGCAGTACTTC.

The CDR3 nucleotides are TGCAGTGCTAGACGAGGGCCCGAGCAGTACTTC. Protein: CSARRGPEQYF. The chain carries TRBV20-1 and TRBJ2-7, with a weak D call TRBD2 (5 bases). The CDR3 spans 11 residues. V was pared by 2 bases and J by 6 bases, with 8 bases between. CDR1 and CDR2 (germline): DFQATT, SNEGSKA (reference sequence).

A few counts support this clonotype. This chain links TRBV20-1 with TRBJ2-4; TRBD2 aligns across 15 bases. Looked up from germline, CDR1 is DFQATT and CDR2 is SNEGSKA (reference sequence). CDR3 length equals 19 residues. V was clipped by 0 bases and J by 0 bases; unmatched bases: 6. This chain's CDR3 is CSARDTGTSGRTAKNIQYF. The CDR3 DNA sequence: TGCAGTGCTAGAGATACCGGGACTAGCGGGAGGACAGCCAAAAACATTCAGTACTTC.

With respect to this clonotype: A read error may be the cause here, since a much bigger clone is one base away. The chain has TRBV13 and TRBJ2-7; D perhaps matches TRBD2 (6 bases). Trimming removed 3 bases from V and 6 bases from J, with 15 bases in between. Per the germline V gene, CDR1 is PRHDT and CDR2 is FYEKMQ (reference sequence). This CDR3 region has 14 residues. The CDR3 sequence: CASSLGLARPEQYF. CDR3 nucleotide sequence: TGTGCCAGCAGCTTGGGCCTAGCGCGACCCGAGCAGTACTTC.

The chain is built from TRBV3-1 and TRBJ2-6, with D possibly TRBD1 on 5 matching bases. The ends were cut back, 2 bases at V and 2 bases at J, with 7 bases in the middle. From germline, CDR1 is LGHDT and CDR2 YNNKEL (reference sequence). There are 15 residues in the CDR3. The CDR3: CASSQRTPGANVLTF. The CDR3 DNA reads TGTGCCAGCAGCCAAAGGACACCTGGGGCCAACGTCCTGACTTTC.

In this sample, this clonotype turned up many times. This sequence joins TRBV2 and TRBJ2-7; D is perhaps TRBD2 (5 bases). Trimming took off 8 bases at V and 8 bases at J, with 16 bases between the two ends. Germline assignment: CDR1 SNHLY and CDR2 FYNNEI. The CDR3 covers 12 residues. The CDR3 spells CASRPDGEQQYF. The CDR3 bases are TGTGCCAGCCGACCGGACGGGGAGCAGCAGTACTTC.